This T cell receptor beta chain stems from a study of blood T cell repertoires in COVID-19. For the study at large: Sites across the United States, Italy and Spain contributed samples from acute and convalescent COVID-19. From T cells, B-cell-depleted T cells, or PBMCs came the material, which was cDNA or gDNA.

In the authors' workflow: Reference gene primers were amplified, and this amplification served to estimate nucleated cell counts. The assay was immunoSEQ multiplex PCR, and TCRdb's table has in-frame clones only and misses some. The DNA gave D and trimming, while V, J and clone size come from that table. The sample has 65,000 to 85,000 clones; over 65% are singletons. The J segment lost 4 bases and the V segment lost 1 base, leaving 6 bases of the junction unmatched. This CDR3 has 16 amino acids. Germline CDR1 and CDR2: SGDLS and YYNGEE. This sequence joins TRBV9 and TRBJ2-2, with TRBD2 matching over 8 bases. Sequenced: peripheral blood. The sequence was obtained from a man aged 45-65 years with active or convalescent COVID-19. CDR3 region: CASSVRRGASTGELFF. CDR3 bases: TGTGCCAGCAGCGTAAGGCGGGGGGCCTCCACCGGGGAGCTGTTTTTT.